This T cell receptor beta chain emerged from a study of blood T cell repertoires in COVID-19 (TCRdb year 2020). Background on the whole study: Samples from collaborators originated in the United States, Italy and Spain and spanned both the acute and convalescent phases of COVID-19. The repertoires were made available in a free public database intended to serve as a resource for research on the immune response to SARS-CoV-2. Samples came from the ongoing ImmuneRACE study (first 160 participants) plus 1,254 subjects from 6 global collaborators. The material from the prospective study consisted of cDNA or gDNA derived from T cells, B-cell-depleted T cells, or PBMCs. The dataset comprised deeply sampled blood TCRbeta repertoires from subjects exposed to, actively infected with, or recovered from COVID-19. Sample metadata almost always included a de-identified subject ID, COVID-19 status, age in years and sex. HLA class I and class II types, where available, came from metadata supplied by the sample provider rather than from assay-based typing. General conclusions and limits of the study: How much clinical and demographic metadata was included differed by source and by participant, and the metadata was provided uncurated.

Participants in the prospective study were aged about 18 to 100 years, lived in about two dozen United States geographic areas, and enrolled through a virtual design. To assign participants to cohorts, the prospective study relied on clinical history that participants themselves reported in a screening survey and a study questionnaire. ImmuneRACE Cohort 3 recovered participants were defined by two consecutive negative NP/OP PCR tests, healthcare professional clearance, or symptom resolution. Mobile phlebotomists in the prospective study collected whole blood, serum and a nasopharyngeal or oropharyngeal swab from every participant. Over a roughly 2-month period, participants in the prospective study had the option of providing additional blood draws and questionnaires. Before DNA extraction, prospective study blood samples were shipped either frozen or at room temperature. The germline V and J ends show losses of 4 bases and 3 bases respectively, and no gene match explains 10 bases of the junction. CDR1 and CDR2 are read off the germline V gene (reference sequence) as LGHDT and YNNKEL. Including cysteine and phenylalanine, the CDR3 has 17 amino acids. Of all the DNA, just the CDR3 is kept, 51 bases in frame from base 1.

The immunoSEQ Assay, a bias-controlled multiplex PCR, was used to amplify TCRbeta CDR3 regions from genomic DNA. On the authors' methods: Within the assay, amplification of reference gene primers was used to estimate how many nucleated cells each sample contained. To quantify the absolute abundance of each unique TCRbeta CDR3 rearrangement, sequence reads were collapsed and filtered. For each sample, productive Simpson clonality was calculated by taking the square root of Simpson's diversity index across productive rearrangements. Here the immuneACCESS table is served through TCRdb, limited to in-frame sequences with V and J called. Missing clones are a known gap in these copies; in checked studies unresolved V genes cover under half, and the rest lacks a known reason. The V and J calls and clone size come from that table; D and trimming were worked out from the DNA. This sample lists over 120,000 clones; about 79% were detected once. Approximately 10% of the sample lies in the top ten.

This clone appeared a few times. Its target antigen remains unknown. Per-nucleotide qualities are absent, and no much larger clonotype sits a single base away. Recombination connected TRBV3-1 (or the pseudogene TRBV3-2) to TRBJ1-5; the central 9 bases match TRBD1. This receptor was obtained from a man aged 45 to 65 who had recovered from COVID-19. The specimen was PBMCs or T cells enriched from blood (not recorded which). The DNA reads TGTGCCAGCAGCCGAGGACAGGGGTCGTTGAACAATCAGCCCCAGCATTTT. This yields the protein CASSRGQGSLNNQPQHF.